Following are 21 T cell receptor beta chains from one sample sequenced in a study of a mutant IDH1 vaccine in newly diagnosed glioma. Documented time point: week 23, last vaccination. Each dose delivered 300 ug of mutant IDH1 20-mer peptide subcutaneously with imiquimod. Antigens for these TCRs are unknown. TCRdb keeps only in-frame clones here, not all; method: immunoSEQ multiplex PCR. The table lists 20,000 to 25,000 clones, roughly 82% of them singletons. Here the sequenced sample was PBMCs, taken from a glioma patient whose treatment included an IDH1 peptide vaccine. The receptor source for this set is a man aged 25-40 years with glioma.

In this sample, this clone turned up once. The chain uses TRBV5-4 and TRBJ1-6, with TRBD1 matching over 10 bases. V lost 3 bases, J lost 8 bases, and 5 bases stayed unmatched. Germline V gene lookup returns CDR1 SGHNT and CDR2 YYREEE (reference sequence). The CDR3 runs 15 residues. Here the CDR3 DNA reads TGTGCCAGCAGCTCACCGGGACAGGGGCATTCACCCCTCCACTTT. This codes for CASSSPGQGHSPLHF.

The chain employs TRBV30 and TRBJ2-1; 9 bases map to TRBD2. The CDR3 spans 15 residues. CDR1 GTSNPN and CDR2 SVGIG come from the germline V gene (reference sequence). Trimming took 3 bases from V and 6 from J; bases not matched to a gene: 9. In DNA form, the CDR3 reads TGTGCCTGGAGGGGACTAGCTTCGGTGCCCAATGAGCAGTTCTTC. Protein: CAWRGLASVPNEQFF.

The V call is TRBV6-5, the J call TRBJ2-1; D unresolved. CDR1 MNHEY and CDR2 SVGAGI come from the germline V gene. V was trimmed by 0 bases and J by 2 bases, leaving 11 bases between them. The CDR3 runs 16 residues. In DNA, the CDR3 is TGTGCCAGCAGTTACTCGACTCATTTCCCCTACAATGAGCAGTTCTTC. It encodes CASSYSTHFPYNEQFF.

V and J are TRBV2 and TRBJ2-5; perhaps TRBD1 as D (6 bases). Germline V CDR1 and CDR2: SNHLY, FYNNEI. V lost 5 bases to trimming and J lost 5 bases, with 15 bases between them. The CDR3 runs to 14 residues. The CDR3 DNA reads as TGTGCCAGCAGTCTAGGGGGTACGGGGGAGACCCAGTACTTC. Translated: CASSLGGTGETQYF.

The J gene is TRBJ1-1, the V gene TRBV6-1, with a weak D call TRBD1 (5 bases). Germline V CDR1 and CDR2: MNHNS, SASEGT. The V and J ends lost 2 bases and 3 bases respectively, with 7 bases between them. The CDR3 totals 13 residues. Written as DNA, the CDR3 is TGTGCCAGCAGTGAAACCAGGGACACTGAAGCTTTCTTT. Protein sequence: CASSETRDTEAFF.

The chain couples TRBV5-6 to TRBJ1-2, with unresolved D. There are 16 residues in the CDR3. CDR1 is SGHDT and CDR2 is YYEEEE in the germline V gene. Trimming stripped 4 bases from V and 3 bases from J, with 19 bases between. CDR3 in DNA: TGTGCCAGCAGCCCAATTCTCGGGGTGGAGGACTATGGCTACACCTTC. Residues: CASSPILGVEDYGYTF.

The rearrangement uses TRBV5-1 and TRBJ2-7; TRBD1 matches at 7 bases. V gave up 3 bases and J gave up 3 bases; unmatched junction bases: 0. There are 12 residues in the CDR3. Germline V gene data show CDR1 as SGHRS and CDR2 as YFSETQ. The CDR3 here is CASSWDSYEQYF. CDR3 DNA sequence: TGCGCCAGCAGCTGGGACAGCTACGAGCAGTACTTC.

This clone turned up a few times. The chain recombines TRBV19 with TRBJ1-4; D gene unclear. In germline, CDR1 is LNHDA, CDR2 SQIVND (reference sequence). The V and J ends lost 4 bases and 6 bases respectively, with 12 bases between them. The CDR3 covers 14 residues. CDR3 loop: CASSNGSPYEKLFF. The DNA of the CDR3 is TGTGCCAGTAGTAATGGCAGCCCTTATGAAAAACTGTTTTTT.

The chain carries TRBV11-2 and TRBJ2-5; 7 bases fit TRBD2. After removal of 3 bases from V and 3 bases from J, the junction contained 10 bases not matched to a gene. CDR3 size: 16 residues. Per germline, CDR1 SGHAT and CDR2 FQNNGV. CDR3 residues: CASSFLPGLGEETQYF. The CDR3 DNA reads TGTGCCAGCAGCTTCCTCCCCGGACTAGGGGAAGAGACCCAGTACTTC.

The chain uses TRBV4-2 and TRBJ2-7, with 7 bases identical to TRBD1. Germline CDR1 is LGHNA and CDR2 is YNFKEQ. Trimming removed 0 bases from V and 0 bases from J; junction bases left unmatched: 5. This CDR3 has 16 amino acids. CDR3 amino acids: CASSQDLDRRSYEQYF. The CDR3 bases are TGTGCCAGCAGCCAAGATCTGGACAGGCGCTCCTACGAGCAGTACTTC.

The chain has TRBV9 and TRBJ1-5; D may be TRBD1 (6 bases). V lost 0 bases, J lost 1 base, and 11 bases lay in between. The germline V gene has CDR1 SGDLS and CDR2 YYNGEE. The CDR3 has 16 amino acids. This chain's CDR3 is CASSVGGGHSNQPQHF. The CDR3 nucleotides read TGTGCCAGCAGCGTAGGTGGGGGGCACAGCAATCAGCCCCAGCATTTT.

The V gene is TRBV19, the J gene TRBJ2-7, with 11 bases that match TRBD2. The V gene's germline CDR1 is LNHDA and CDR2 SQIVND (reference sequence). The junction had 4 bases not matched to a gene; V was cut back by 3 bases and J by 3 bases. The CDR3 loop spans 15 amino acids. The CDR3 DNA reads TGTGCCAGTAGTATCACACTAGCGGGAGTCTACGAGCAGTACTTC. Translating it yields CASSITLAGVYEQYF. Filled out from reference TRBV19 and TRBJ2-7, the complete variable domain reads DGGITQSPKYLFRKEGQNVTLSCEQNLNHDAMYWYRQDPGQGLRLIYYSQIVNDFQKGDIAEGYSVSREKKESFPLTVTSAQKNPTAFYLCASSITLAGVYEQYFGPGTRLTVT.

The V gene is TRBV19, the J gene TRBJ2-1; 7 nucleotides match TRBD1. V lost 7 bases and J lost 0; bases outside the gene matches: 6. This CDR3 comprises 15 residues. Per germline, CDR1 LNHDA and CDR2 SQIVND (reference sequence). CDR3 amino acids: CASKEGATSYNEQFF. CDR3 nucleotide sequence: TGTGCCAGTAAAGAGGGGGCGACCTCCTACAATGAGCAGTTCTTC.

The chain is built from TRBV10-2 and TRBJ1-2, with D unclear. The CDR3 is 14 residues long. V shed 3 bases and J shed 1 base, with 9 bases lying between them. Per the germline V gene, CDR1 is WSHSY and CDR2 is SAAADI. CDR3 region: CASSDTRVNYGYTF. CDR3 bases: TGCGCCAGCAGTGACACCCGGGTTAACTATGGCTACACCTTC.

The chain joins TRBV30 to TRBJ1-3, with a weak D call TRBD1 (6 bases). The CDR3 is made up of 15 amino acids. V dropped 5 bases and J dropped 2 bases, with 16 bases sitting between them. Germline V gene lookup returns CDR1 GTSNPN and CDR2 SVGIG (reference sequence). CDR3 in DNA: TGTGCCTGGGCCCTTACAGGGAAACCTGGAAACACCATATATTTT. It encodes CAWALTGKPGNTIYF.

CDR3 nucleotides: TGTGCCAGTAGTGTCCGATTAGAGGGGTACTATGGCTACACCTTC. This translates into CASSVRLEGYYGYTF. This sequence joins TRBV19 and TRBJ1-2, with D possibly being TRBD1 (5 bases). The V gene's germline CDR1 is LNHDA and CDR2 SQIVND (reference sequence). V was pared by 5 bases and J by 3 bases, with 16 bases between. The CDR3 length is 15 residues.

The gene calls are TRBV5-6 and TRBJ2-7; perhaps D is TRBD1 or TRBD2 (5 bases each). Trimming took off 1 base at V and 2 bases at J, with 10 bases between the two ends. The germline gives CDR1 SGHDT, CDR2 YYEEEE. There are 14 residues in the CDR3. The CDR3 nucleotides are TGTGCCAGCAGCTTGAACGGGGCCCCCTACGAGCAGTACTTC. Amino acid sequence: CASSLNGAPYEQYF.

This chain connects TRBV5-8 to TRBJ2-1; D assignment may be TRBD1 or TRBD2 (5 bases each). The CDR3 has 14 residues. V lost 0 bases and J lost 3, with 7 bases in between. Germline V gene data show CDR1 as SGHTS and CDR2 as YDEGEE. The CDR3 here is CASSLGGSYNEQFF. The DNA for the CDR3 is TGTGCCAGCAGCTTGGGGGGGAGCTACAATGAGCAGTTCTTC. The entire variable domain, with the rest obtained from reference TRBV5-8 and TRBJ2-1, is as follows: EAGVTQSPTHLIKTRGQQATLRCSPISGHTSVYWYQQALGLGLQFLLWYDEGEERNRGNFPPRFSGRQFPNYSSELNVNALELEDSALYLCASSLGGSYNEQFFGPGTRLTVL.

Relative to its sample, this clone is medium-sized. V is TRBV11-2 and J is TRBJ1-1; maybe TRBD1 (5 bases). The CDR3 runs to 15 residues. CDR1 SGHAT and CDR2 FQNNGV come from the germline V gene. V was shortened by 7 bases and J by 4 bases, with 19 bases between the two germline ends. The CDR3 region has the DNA TGTGCCAGCACCCAGGCGAGCGGGGGACTCACTGAAGCTTTCTTT. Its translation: CASTQASGGLTEAFF.

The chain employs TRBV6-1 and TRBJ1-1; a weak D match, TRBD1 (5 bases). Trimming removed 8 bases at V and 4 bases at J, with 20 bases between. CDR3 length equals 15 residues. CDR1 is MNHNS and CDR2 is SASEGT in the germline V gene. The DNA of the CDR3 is TGTGCCAGCGGGCGAACGGGGGATTCCGGCACTGAAGCTTTCTTT. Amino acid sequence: CASGRTGDSGTEAFF.

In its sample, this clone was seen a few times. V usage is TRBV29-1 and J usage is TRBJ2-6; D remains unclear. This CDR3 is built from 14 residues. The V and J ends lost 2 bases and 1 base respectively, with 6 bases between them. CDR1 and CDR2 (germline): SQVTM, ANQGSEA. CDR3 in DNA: TGCAGCGTTGAAATGGCTTCTGGGGCCAACGTCCTGACTTTC. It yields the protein CSVEMASGANVLTF.